The source of this T cell receptor beta chain is a study of cytomegalovirus exposure and HLA in healthy donors. Germline lookup yields CDR1 ENHRY and CDR2 SYGVKD. This CDR3 has 14 residues. Between the trimmed V and J ends, which lost 8 bases and 7 bases, there was a span of 18 bases. The PCR used 60 Vbeta and 13 Jbeta primers. Clones were sequenced by immunoSEQ multiplex PCR, and TCRdb holds only the in-frame ones, with some missing. In all, the sample yields 60,000 to 100,000 clones. Material for sequencing was PBMCs. The sequence was obtained from a man aged 30 to 45 in good health and CMV-seronegative. V usage is TRBV10-3 and J usage is TRBJ1-5; the D gene is possibly TRBD1 (5 bases). For the CDR3, the DNA is TGTGCCATCCGTGGAGGCAGGGTCGACCAGCCCCAGCATTTT. Translating gives CAIRGGRVDQPQHF.